This T cell receptor beta chain is from a study of early T cells in non-severe SARS-CoV-2 infection. Germline loops: CDR1 DFQATT, CDR2 SNEGSKA (reference sequence). There are 15 residues in the CDR3. The ends lost 3 bases at V and 9 bases at J; junction bases unmatched: 10. Attachment of unique molecular identifiers was made to individual cDNA molecules. TCRdb called the 5' RACE reads again in MiXCR, with one record for every CDR3 protein. Here the sample spans about 50,000 distinct CDR3 sequences, almost 9.5% being singletons. This clonotype was detected ten times or more. Sample: whole blood. The rearrangement links TRBV20-1 to TRBJ2-1; TRBD2 matches 11 bases. The origin of this receptor is an adult who was a healthcare worker with PCR-confirmed SARS-CoV-2 infection or an uninfected control (not recorded which). CDR3 nucleotide sequence: TGCAGTGCTAGCTCCGCCACTAGCGGGAGCGCTGAGCAGTTCTTC. This translates into CSASSATSGSAEQFF.